The text below deals with one T cell receptor beta chain. This sample stems from a study of cytomegalovirus exposure and HLA in healthy donors. This CDR3 region has 13 residues. The germline CDR1 and CDR2 sequences are LGHNT and FRNRAP. V was clipped by 2 bases and J by 7 bases; unmatched bases: 4. It was with 60 Vbeta and 13 Jbeta primers that the PCR ran. Sequenced by immunoSEQ multiplex PCR; TCRdb stores in-frame clones only, minus some. Here the sample spans 130,000 to 150,000 clones, 70% to 85% being singletons. Material: PBMCs. The sequence derives from a man aged 35 to 55 in good health and CMV-seropositive. This chain joins TRBV12-5 and TRBJ1-2; TRBD1 matches at 7 bases. The CDR3 reads CASGLFQGGGYTF. In nucleotides, the CDR3 is TGTGCTAGTGGTTTGTTCCAGGGGGGTGGCTACACCTTC.